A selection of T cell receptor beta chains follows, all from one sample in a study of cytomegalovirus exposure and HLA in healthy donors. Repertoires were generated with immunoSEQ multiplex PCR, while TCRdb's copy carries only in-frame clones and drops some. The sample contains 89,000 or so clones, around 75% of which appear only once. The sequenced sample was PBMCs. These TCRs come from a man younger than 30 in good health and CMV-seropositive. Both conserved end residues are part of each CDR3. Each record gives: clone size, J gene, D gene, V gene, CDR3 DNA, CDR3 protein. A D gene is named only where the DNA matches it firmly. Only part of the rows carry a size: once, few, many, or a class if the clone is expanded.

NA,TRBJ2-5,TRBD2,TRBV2,TGTGCCAGCAGTGCTAGCGGGGGGGCCAAACAAGGCTACTTC,CASSASGGAKQGYF
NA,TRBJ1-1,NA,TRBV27,TGTGCCAGCAGTTTATCCGCAGGGGTCCCCAAAAATAGGAACACTGAAGCTTTCTTT,CASSLSAGVPKNRNTEAFF
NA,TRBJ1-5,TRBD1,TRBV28,TGTGCCAGCAGTTCTACAGGGGGCCACCAGCCCCAGCATTTT,CASSSTGGHQPQHF
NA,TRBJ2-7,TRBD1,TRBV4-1,TGCGCCAGCAGCCAAGGCTCAGGGGGCCCCTACGAGCAGTACTTC,CASSQGSGGPYEQYF
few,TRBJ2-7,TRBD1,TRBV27,TGTGCCAGCAGTCCTCTACAGCCGGGACAGGGTGAAGAGCTCCACGAGCAGTACTTC,CASSPLQPGQGEELHEQYF
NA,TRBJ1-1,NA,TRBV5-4,TGTGCCAGCAGCTTGGCGGGGGTGAAGACTGAAGCTTTCTTT,CASSLAGVKTEAFF
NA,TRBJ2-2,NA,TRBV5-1,TGCGCCAGCAGCTGGACTGTGAACACCGGGGAGCTGTTTTTT,CASSWTVNTGELFF
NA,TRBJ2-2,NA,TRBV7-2,TGTGCCACCGAGGAGGGCTTGCAAGACGGGGAGCTGTTTTTT,CATEEGLQDGELFF
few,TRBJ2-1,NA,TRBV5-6,TGTGCCAGCAGCGTAGCTTACAATGAGCAGTTCTTC,CASSVAYNEQFF
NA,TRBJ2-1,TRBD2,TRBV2,TGTGCCAGCAACCGACTAGCGGGATCCTACAATGAGCAGTTCTTC,CASNRLAGSYNEQFF
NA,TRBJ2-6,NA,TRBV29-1,TGCAGCGTTGACGGGCAGGGAAAGACTGGGGCCAACGTCCTGACTTTC,CSVDGQGKTGANVLTF
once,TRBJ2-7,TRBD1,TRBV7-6,TGTGCCAGCAGCTTAGAAGGGGCCGGACAGGGAGGTTTGTACGAGCAGTACTTC,CASSLEGAGQGGLYEQYF
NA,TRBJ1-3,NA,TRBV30,TGTGCCTGGAGTTTTGGGGGGACTGGAAACACCATATATTTT,CAWSFGGTGNTIYF
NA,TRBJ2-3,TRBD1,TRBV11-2,TGTGCCAGCAGCTCCCGGACAGGCCTTGGCACAGATACGCAGTATTTT,CASSSRTGLGTDTQYF
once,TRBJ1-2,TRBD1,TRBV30,TGTGCCTGGAGCGGTCCCGGACAGGGGGTCTATGGCTACACCTTC,CAWSGPGQGVYGYTF
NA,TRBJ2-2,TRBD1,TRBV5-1,TGCGCCAGCTTCTCTACCCCCAGGGGGCAACGCACCGGGGAGCTGTTTTTT,CASFSTPRGQRTGELFF
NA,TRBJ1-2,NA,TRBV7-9,TGTGCCAGCAGCCCCCCCGGTTTTGACTATGGCTACACCTTC,CASSPPGFDYGYTF
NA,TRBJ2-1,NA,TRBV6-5,TGTGCCAGCAGTTACCAAAAGCCCCCCTCCTACAATGAGCAGTTCTTC,CASSYQKPPSYNEQFF
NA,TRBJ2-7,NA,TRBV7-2,TGTGCCAGCAGCTCCCAACAGGGAAACTACGAGCAGTACTTC,CASSSQQGNYEQYF
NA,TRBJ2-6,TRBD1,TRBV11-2,TGTGCCAGCAGCTCCCGGGTGACAGGGATTAAGACTGGGGCCAACGTCCTGACTTTC,CASSSRVTGIKTGANVLTF
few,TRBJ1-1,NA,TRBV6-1,TGTGCCAGCAGTCGACTGGCCGAAGCTTTCTTT,CASSRLAEAFF
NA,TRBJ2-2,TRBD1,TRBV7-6,TGTGCCAGCAGCCTCGAGACAGGGGGTGCCGGGGAGCTGTTTTTT,CASSLETGGAGELFF
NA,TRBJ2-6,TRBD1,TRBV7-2,TGTGCCAGCAGCGTCGACAGGGCTGGGGCCAACGTCCTGACTTTC,CASSVDRAGANVLTF
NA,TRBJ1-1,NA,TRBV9,TGTGCCAGCAGCGAGGGAGGGGGGATGAACACTGAAGCTTTCTTT,CASSEGGGMNTEAFF
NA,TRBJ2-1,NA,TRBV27,TGTGCCAGCAGTTTTCGGACAGTATATCCTGAGCAGTTCTTC,CASSFRTVYPEQFF
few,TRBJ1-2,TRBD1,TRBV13,TGTGCCAGCAGCTTATGTCTAGGCAGGGACAGGGAAAGTTGCTATGGCTACACCTTC,CASSLCLGRDRESCYGYTF
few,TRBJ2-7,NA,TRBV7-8,TGTGCCAGCAGCTTAGCGGGTAAAGGGGGCTACGAGCAGTACTTC,CASSLAGKGGYEQYF
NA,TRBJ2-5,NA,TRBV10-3,TGTGCCATCAGTGAGTCGGGAGACTACCAAGAGACCCAGTACTTC,CAISESGDYQETQYF
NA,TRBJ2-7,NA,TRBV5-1,TGCGCCAGCGGGGGCGGGTGGGGCGAGCAGTACTTC,CASGGGWGEQYF
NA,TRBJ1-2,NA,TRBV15,TGTGCCACCAGCAGACCGGGGGTGGGCTACACCTTC,CATSRPGVGYTF
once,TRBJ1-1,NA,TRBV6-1,TGTGCCACCTACTCGGGTCCCTCCCCCCCTAGGGCTTTCTTT,CATYSGPSPPRAFF
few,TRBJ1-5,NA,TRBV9,TGTGCCAGCAGCGCTAGATATCGACAGACTTTTAATCAGCCCCAGCATTTT,CASSARYRQTFNQPQHF
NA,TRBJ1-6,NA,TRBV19,TGTGCCTGTAGTATGAGCTCCTATAATTCACCCCTCCACTTT,CACSMSSYNSPLHF
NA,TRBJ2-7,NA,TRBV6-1,TGTGCCAGCAGTGAAGGTGCTCCCCCGGGGCAGTACTTC,CASSEGAPPGQYF
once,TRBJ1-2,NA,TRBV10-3,TGTGCCATCAGTGAGGGGGGGGTCTATGGCTACACCTTC,CAISEGGVYGYTF
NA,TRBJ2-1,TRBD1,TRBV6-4,TGTGCCAGCAGTGAATCCGGGACAGGGGGCTACAATGAGCAGTTCTTC,CASSESGTGGYNEQFF
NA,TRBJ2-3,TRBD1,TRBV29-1,TGCAGCGTTGAACAGGGACAGGGGGCGGTTGGGACGCAGTATTTT,CSVEQGQGAVGTQYF
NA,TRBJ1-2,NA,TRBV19,TGTGCCAGTAGTATCATCCTGGCCTATGGCTACACCTTC,CASSIILAYGYTF
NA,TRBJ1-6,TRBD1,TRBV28,TGTGCCAGCAGTGTCCCGGGACAGGGGTGGAATTCACCCCTCCACTTT,CASSVPGQGWNSPLHF
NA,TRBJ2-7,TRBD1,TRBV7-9,TGTGCCAGCAGCTTAGATAGGGGGCCTTCCTACGAGCAGTACTTC,CASSLDRGPSYEQYF
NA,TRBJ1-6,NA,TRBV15,TGTGCCACCAGCAGTTTCGATTCACCCCTCCACTTT,CATSSFDSPLHF
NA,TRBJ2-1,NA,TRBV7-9,TGTGCCAGCAGCTCCATCCCGGGACACTACAATGAGCAGTTCTTC,CASSSIPGHYNEQFF
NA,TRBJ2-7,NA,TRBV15,TGTGCCACCAGCAGAGATGGAGTGGAGCAGTACTTC,CATSRDGVEQYF
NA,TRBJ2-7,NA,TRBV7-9,TGTGCCAGCAGCCCCAGGGGTAGCTCCTACGAGCAGTACTTC,CASSPRGSSYEQYF
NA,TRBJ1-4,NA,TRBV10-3,TGTGCCACCACCTCGAGGGCAGGGGAAGAAAAACTGTTTTTT,CATTSRAGEEKLFF
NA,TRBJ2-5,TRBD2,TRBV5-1,TGCGCCAGCAGCCCGGGACTAGCGGGGGCCCGGTTCCAAGAGACCCAGTACTTC,CASSPGLAGARFQETQYF
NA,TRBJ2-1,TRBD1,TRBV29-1,TGCAGCGTTGGGGACAGGGCCCCCAATGAGCAGTTCTTC,CSVGDRAPNEQFF
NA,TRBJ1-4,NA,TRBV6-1,TGTGCCAGCAGTGACGGCCAGGGGTATGAAAAACTGTTTTTT,CASSDGQGYEKLFF
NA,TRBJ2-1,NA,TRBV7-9,TGTGCCAGCAGCTCCCCGCTAGTTGGAAATGAGCAGTTCTTC,CASSSPLVGNEQFF
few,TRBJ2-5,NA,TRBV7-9,TGTGCCAGCAGCCCGGTGGAGGGTCTGCAGACCCAGTACTTC,CASSPVEGLQTQYF